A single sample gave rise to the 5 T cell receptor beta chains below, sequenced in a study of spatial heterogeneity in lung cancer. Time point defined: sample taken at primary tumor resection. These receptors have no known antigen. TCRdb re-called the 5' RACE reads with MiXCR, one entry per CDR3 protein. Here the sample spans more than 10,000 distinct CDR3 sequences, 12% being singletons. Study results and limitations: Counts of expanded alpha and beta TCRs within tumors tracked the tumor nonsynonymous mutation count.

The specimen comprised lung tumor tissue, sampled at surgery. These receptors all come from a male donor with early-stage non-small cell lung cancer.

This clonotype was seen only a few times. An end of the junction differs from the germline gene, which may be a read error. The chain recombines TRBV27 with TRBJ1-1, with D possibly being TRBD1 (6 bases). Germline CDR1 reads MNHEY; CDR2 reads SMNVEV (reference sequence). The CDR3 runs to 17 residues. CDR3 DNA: TGCACCAGCAGTTTGGGGGCCAGGGAGGTCCTGAACACTGAAGCTTTCTTT. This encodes CTSSLGAREVLNTEAFF.

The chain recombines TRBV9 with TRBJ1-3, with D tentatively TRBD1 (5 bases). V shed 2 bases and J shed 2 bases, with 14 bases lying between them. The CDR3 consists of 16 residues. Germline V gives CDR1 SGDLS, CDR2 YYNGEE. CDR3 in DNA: TGTGCCAGCAGCGTGCGGCCACAGGTAGCTGGAAACACCATATATTTT. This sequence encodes CASSVRPQVAGNTIYF.

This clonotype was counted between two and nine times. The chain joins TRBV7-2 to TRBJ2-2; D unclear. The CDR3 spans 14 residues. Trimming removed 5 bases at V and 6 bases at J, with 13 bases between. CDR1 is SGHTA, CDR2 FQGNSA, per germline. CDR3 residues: CASSPALGPGELFF. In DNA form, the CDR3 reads TGTGCCAGCAGCCCCGCCCTAGGGCCCGGGGAGCTGTTTTTT.

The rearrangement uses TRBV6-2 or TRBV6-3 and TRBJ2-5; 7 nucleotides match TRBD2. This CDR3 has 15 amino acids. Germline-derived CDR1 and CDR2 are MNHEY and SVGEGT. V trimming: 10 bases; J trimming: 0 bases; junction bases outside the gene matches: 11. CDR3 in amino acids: CATGEGRSHQETQYF. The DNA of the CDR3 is TGTGCCACCGGGGAGGGCAGGAGCCACCAAGAGACCCAGTACTTC.

CDR3 bases: TGTGCCAGCAGCTTACGGTGGGCAACTGGGGCCAACGTCCTGACTTTC. This sequence encodes CASSLRWATGANVLTF. The V and J genes are TRBV7-2 and TRBJ2-6; D remains unclear. This CDR3 is built from 16 residues. Germline V lookup: CDR1 SGHTA, CDR2 FQGNSA. Deletions cut 2 bases from V and 2 bases from J, with 10 bases between.